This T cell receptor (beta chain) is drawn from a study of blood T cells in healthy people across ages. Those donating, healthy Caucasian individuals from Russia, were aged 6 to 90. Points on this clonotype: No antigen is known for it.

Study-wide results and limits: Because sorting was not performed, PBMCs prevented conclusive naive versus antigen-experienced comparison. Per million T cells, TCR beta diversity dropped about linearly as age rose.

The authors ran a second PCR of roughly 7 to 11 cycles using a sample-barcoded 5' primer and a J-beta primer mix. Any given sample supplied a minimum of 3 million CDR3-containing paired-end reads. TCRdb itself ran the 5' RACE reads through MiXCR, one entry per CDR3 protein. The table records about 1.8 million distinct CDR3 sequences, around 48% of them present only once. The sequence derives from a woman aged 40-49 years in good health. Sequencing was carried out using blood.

This CDR3 is CASSPSATFYNEQFF. CDR3 nucleotide sequence: TGTGCCAGCAGCCCTAGCGCAACATTCTACAATGAGCAGTTCTTC. This chain links TRBV4-2 with TRBJ2-1; D possibly corresponds to TRBD2 (6 bases). V was clipped by 4 bases and J by 3 bases, with 13 bases between them. The germline V gene has CDR1 LGHNA and CDR2 YNFKEQ. CDR3 length equals 15 residues.